The present T cell receptor (beta chain) was sequenced within a study of blood T cells in healthy people across ages. Findings and caveats of the study: Per million T cells, TCR beta diversity dropped about linearly as age rose.

A J-beta primer mix and a sample-barcoded 5' primer were used in a second PCR of roughly 7 to 12 cycles. TCRdb reanalysed the 5' RACE reads using MiXCR and keeps one entry per CDR3 protein. The table records hundreds of thousands of distinct CDR3 sequences, around 24% of them present only once. This clonotype appeared once. What it recognizes is unknown. The junction departs from the called germline gene at one end, perhaps through a read error. The germline V gene has CDR1 SGHTA and CDR2 FQGNSA. The CDR3 is 14 residues long. The sample also formed part of further work on T cells of mothers and their children.

The sample comprised blood. The V and J genes are TRBV7-2 and TRBJ2-1; perhaps TRBD2 as D (5 bases). The TCR comes from a boy younger than 18 in good health. The CDR3 region is CASTERAYYNEQSF. The CDR3 region has the DNA TGTGCCAGCACTGAGAGGGCCTACTACAATGAGCAGTCCTTC.